Listed below are T cell receptor beta chains from one sample, sequenced in a study of control samples from healthy donors and cancer patients. Libraries were prepared by immunoSEQ multiplex PCR; TCRdb keeps only in-frame clonotypes and omits some of them. This sample has roughly 120,000 clones, with approximately 89% found just once. Sequencing was carried out using blood. Receptor source: a woman aged 18-35 years in good health. Each CDR3 is given with its conserved first and last residue. D genes are given only for firm matches. Only some rows state a clone size, as once, few, many or a class for expanded clones.

D: TRBD1
V: TRBV25-1
J: TRBJ2-3
size: .
CDR3: CASSGGTGPDTDTQYF
DNA: TGTGCCAGCAGTGGAGGGACAGGGCCCGACACAGATACGCAGTATTTT

D: .
V: TRBV5-1
J: TRBJ2-2
size: .
CDR3: CASSLANTGELFF
DNA: TGCGCCAGCAGCTTGGCCAACACCGGGGAGCTGTTTTTT

D: .
V: TRBV9
J: TRBJ2-3
size: .
CDR3: CASSVGEDTQYF
DNA: TGTGCCAGCAGCGTAGGTGAGGATACGCAGTATTTT

D: TRBD1
V: TRBV9
J: TRBJ2-1
size: .
CDR3: CASSAGQINEQFF
DNA: TGTGCCAGCAGCGCGGGACAGATCAATGAGCAGTTCTTC

D: .
V: TRBV6-5
J: TRBJ2-7
size: once
CDR3: CATSGDNYEQYF
DNA: TGTGCCACAAGTGGGGACAACTACGAGCAGTACTTC

D: TRBD1
V: TRBV9
J: TRBJ1-1
size: .
CDR3: CASSQGVNTEAFF
DNA: TGTGCCAGCAGCCAGGGGGTGAACACTGAAGCTTTCTTT

D: .
V: TRBV7-3
J: TRBJ1-1
size: .
CDR3: CASSRSRNTEAFF
DNA: TGTGCCAGCAGCCGCTCAAGGAACACTGAAGCTTTCTTT

D: .
V: TRBV5-6
J: TRBJ2-7
size: once
CDR3: CASSPAVFRDEQYF
DNA: TGTGCCAGCAGCCCCGCCGTGTTTAGGGACGAGCAGTACTTC

D: TRBD1
V: TRBV19
J: TRBJ1-2
size: .
CDR3: CASGTQGATRRYGYTF
DNA: TGTGCCAGTGGGACCCAGGGGGCCACCCGCCGGTATGGCTACACCTTC

D: .
V: TRBV7-2
J: TRBJ1-1
size: .
CDR3: CASSRLGTANTEAFF
DNA: TGTGCCAGCAGCCGGCTCGGGACGGCGAACACTGAAGCTTTCTTT

D: .
V: TRBV7-9
J: TRBJ1-2
size: .
CDR3: CASSPLWSIYGYTF
DNA: TGTGCCAGCAGCCCCCTTTGGTCTATCTATGGCTACACCTTC

D: .
V: TRBV28
J: TRBJ2-2
size: once
CDR3: CASRGSYTGELFF
DNA: TGTGCCAGCAGAGGCAGTTACACCGGGGAGCTGTTTTTT